This T cell receptor beta chain was sequenced in a study of molecular identifiers for immune sequencing clone quantification. Germline loops: CDR1 LGHDT, CDR2 YNNKEL (reference sequence). The CDR3 sequence is 15 residues long. V dropped 4 bases and J dropped 2 bases, with 14 bases sitting between them. Each CDR3 protein gets one entry after TCRdb re-called the PCR reads with MiXCR. The sample yields approximately 500,000 distinct CDR3 sequences, under 30% seen once. This clonotype was seen repeatedly, ten times or more. The sequenced material came from naive CD8+ T cells from blood, with Jurkat cell RNA spiked in. This sample's subset: FACS-sorted CD8+CD4-CCR7+CD45RA+ naive T cells. The chain uses TRBV3-1 and TRBJ1-1; D is uncertain. The clonotype comes from a human donor in good health. Some libraries in this study had Jurkat cell RNA spiked in. The DNA for the CDR3 is TGTGCCAGCAGCCCAACACCCGGGAGCAACACTGAAGCTTTCTTT. Translation gives CASSPTPGSNTEAFF.